The source of this TCR beta chain is a study of cytomegalovirus exposure and HLA in healthy donors. Across the whole study: Counted in an early data release were about 80 million unique TCRs from HLA-typed donors. Study-wide results and limits: Despite most TCR sequences being rare, some public TCRs occurred in many donors.

V lost 5 bases, J lost 5 bases, and 8 bases lay in between. Germline-derived CDR1 and CDR2 are SGHNT and YYREEE (reference sequence). The CDR3 is 13 amino acids. Primers for the PCR totalled 60 Vbeta and 13 Jbeta. Profiled with immunoSEQ multiplex PCR; TCRdb holds only in-frame clones, not every one. The profile shows roughly 100,000 clones, approximately 85% of them singletons. Concerning this clone: Its antigen is not known.

The TCR originated in a man aged 25 to 40 in good health and CMV-seronegative. The chain carries TRBV5-4 and TRBJ1-6; a weak D match, TRBD1 (5 bases). Sequences were obtained from PBMCs. The chain's CDR3 is CASSGADNSPLHF. CDR3 sequence (DNA): TGTGCCAGCAGTGGGGCGGATAATTCACCCCTCCACTTT.